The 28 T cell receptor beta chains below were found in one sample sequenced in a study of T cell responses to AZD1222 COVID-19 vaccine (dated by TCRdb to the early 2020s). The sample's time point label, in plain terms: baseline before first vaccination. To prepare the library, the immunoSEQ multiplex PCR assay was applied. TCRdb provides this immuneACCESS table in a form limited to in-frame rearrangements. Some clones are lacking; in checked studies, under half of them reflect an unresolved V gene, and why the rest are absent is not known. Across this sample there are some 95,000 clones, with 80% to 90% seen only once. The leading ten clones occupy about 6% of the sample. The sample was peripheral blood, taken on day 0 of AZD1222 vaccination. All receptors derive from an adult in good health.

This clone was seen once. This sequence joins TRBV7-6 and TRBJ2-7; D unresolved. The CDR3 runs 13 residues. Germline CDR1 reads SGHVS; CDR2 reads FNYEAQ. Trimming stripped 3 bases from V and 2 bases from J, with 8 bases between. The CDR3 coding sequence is TGTGCCAGCAGCTTCCCCGGGCCCTACGAGCAGTACTTC. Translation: CASSFPGPYEQYF.

This CDR3 reads CASSLNDEETQYF. The CDR3 coding sequence is TGTGCCAGCAGCCTTAACGACGAAGAGACCCAGTACTTC. V and J are TRBV11-3 and TRBJ2-5; D is ambiguous. There are 13 residues in the CDR3. V was pared by 5 bases and J by 3 bases, with 10 bases between. CDR1 is SGHNT, CDR2 YENEEA, per germline.

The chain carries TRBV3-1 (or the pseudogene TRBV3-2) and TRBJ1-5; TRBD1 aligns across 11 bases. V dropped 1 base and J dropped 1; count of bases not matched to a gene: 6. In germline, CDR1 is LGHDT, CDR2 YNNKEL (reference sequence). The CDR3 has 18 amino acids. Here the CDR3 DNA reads TGTGCCAGCAGCCAAGGAAGGACAGGGGGCTTGAGCAATCAGCCCCAGCATTTT. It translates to CASSQGRTGGLSNQPQHF.

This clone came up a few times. For the CDR3, the DNA is TGTGCCAGCAGCTTAGAGGGTAGCAGTGAGCAGTTCTTC. It codes for CASSLEGSSEQFF. This chain joins TRBV11-3 and TRBJ2-1; D call uncertain. The CDR3 has 13 amino acids. Germline values: CDR1 SGHNT, CDR2 YENEEA. V was trimmed by 0 bases and J by 9 bases, leaving 9 bases between them.

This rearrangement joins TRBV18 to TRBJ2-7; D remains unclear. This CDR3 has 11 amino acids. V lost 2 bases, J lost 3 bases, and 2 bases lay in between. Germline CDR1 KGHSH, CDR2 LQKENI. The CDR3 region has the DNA TGTGCCAGCTCACCAGACTACGAGCAGTACTTC. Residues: CASSPDYEQYF. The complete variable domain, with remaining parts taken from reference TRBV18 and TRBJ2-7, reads NAGVMQNPRHLVRRRGQEARLRCSPMKGHSHVYWYRQLPEEGLKFMVYLQKENIIDESGMPKERFSAEFPKEGPSILRIQQVVRGDSAAYFCASSPDYEQYFGPGTRLTVT.

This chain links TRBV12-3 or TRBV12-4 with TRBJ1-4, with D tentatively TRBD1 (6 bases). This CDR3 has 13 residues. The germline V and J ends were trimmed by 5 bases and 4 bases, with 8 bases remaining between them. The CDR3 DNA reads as TGTGCCAGCAGTCCAGGGGATAATGAAAAACTGTTTTTT. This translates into CASSPGDNEKLFF.

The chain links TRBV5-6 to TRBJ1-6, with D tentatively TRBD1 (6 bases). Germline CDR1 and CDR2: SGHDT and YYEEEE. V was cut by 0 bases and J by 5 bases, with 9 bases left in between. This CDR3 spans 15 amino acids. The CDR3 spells CASSLGDKDNSPLHF. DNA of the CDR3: TGTGCCAGCAGCTTGGGGGACAAAGATAATTCACCCCTCCACTTT.

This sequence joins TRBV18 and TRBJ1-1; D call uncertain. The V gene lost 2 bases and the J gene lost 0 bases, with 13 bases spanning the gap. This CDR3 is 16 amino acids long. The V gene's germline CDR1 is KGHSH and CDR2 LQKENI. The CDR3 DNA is TGTGCCAGCTCACCAGATCTGGCCAGTTTGAACACTGAAGCTTTCTTT. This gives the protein CASSPDLASLNTEAFF.

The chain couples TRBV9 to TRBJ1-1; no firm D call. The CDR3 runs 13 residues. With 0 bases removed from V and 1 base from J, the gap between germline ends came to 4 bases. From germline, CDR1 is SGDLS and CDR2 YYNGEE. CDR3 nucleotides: TGTGCCAGCAGCGTAGAATCGAACACTGAAGCTTTCTTT. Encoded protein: CASSVESNTEAFF.

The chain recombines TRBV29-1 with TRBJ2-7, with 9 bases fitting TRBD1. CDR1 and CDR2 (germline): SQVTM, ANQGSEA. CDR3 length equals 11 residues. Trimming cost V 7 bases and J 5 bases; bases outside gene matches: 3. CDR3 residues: CSATGGHEQYF. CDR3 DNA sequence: TGCAGCGCAACAGGGGGCCACGAGCAGTACTTC.

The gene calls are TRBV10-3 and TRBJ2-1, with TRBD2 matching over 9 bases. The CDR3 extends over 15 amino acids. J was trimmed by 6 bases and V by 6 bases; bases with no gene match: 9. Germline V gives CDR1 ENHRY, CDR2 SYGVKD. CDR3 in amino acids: CAIRGGGRAGNEQFF. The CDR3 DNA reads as TGTGCCATCAGAGGAGGCGGGAGGGCCGGCAATGAGCAGTTCTTC.

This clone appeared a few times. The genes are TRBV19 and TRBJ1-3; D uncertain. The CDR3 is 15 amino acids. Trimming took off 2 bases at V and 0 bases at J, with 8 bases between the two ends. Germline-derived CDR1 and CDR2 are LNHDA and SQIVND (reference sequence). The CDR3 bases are TGTGCCAGTAGTATAAATCCATTCTCTGGAAACACCATATATTTT. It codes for CASSINPFSGNTIYF. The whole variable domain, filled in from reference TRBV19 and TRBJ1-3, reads DGGITQSPKYLFRKEGQNVTLSCEQNLNHDAMYWYRQDPGQGLRLIYYSQIVNDFQKGDIAEGYSVSREKKESFPLTVTSAQKNPTAFYLCASSINPFSGNTIYFGEGSWLTVV.

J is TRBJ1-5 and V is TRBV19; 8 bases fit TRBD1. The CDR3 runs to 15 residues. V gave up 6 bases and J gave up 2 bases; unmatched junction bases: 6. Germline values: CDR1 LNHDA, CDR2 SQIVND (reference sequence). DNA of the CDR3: TGTGCCAGTAGCAGACAGGGGTCGGGCAATCAGCCCCAGCATTTT. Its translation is CASSRQGSGNQPQHF.

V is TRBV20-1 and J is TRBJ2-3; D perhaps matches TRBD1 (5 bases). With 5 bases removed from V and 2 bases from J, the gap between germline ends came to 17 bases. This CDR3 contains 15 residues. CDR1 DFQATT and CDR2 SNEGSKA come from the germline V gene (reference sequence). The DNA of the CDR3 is TGCAGTGCTCGTGGAGCACAGGTGAACACAGATACGCAGTATTTT. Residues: CSARGAQVNTDTQYF.

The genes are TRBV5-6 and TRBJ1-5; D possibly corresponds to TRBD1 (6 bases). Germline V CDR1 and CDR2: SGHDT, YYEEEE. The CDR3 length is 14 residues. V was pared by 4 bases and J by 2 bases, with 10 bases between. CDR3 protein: CASSNREGNQPQHF. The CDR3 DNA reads TGTGCCAGCAGCAACAGGGAGGGCAATCAGCCCCAGCATTTT.

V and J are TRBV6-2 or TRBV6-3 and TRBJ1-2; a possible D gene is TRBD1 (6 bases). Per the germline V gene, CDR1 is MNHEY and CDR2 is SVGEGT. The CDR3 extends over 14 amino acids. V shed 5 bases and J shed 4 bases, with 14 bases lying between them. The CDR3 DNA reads TGTGCCAGCAGTATAACAGGGTTGAGCTATGGCTACACCTTC. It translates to CASSITGLSYGYTF.

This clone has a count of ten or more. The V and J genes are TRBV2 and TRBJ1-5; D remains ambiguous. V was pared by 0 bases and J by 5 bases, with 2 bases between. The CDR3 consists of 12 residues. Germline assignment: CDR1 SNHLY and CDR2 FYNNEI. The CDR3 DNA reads TGTGCCAGCAGTGAAGCTTATCAGCCCCAGCATTTT. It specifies CASSEAYQPQHF.

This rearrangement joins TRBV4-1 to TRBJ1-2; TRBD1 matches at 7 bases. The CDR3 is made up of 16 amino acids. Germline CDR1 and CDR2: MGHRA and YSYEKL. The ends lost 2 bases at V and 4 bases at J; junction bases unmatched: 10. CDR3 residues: CASSQLAGQPLYGYTF. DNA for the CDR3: TGCGCCAGCAGCCAATTAGCGGGACAGCCTCTCTATGGCTACACCTTC.

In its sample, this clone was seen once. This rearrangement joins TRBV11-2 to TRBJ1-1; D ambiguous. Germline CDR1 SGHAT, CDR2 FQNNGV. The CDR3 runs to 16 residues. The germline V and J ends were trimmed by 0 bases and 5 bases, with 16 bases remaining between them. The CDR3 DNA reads TGTGCCAGCAGCTTAGATCCTAACTCCGTCCGTACTGAAGCTTTCTTT. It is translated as CASSLDPNSVRTEAFF.

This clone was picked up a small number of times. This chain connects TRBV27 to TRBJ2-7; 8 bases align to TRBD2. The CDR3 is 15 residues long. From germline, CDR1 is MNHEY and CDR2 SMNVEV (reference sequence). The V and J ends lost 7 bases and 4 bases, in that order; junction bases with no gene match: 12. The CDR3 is CASNRGGKREYEQYF. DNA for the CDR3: TGTGCCAGCAACCGCGGGGGGAAGCGGGAATACGAGCAGTACTTC.

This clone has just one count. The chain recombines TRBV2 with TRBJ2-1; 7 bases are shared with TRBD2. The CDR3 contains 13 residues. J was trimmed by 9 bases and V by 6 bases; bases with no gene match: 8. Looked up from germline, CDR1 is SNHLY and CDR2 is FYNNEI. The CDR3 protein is CASRGRASGEQFF. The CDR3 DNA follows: TGTGCCAGCAGGGGCCGGGCTAGCGGTGAGCAGTTCTTC.

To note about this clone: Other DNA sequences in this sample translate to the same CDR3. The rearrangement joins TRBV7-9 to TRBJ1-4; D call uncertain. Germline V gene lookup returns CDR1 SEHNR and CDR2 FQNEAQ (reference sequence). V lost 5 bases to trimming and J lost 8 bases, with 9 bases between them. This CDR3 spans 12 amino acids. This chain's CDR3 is CASSLLGEKLFF. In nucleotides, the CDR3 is TGTGCCAGCAGCCTCCTAGGCGAAAAACTGTTTTTT.

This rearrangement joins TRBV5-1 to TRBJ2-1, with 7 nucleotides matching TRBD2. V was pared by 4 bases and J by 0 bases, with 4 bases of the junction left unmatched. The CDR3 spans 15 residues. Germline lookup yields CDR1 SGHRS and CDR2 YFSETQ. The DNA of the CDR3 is TGCGCCAGCAGCCAAGGACTAGACTCCTACAATGAGCAGTTCTTC. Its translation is CASSQGLDSYNEQFF.

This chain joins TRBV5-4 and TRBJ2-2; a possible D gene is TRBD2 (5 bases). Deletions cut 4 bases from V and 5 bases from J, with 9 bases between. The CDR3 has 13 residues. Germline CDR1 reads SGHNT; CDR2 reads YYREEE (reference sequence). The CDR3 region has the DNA TGTGCCAGCAGCCCCACTAGAACCGGGGAGCTGTTTTTT. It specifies CASSPTRTGELFF.

The CDR3 DNA reads as TGTGCCAGCAGCTCGGGACAGGGGCAGAACACTGAAGCTTTCTTT. This gives the protein CASSSGQGQNTEAFF. The J gene is TRBJ1-1, the V gene TRBV7-8; 10 bases match TRBD1. In germline, CDR1 is SGHVS, CDR2 FQNEAQ. This CDR3 region has 15 residues. J was trimmed by 1 base and V by 4 bases; bases with no gene match: 3.

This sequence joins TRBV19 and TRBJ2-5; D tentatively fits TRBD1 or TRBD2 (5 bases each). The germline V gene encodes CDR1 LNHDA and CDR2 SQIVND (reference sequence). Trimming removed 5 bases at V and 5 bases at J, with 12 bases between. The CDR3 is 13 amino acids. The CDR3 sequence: CASSRQGGETQYF. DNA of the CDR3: TGTGCCAGTAGTCGGCAGGGCGGGGAGACCCAGTACTTC.

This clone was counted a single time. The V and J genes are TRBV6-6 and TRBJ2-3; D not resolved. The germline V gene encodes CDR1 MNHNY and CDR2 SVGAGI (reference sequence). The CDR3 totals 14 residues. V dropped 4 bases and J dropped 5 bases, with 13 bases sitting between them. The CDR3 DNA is TGTGCCAGCAGTTTGCTTCCACAGCAAGATACGCAGTATTTT. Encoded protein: CASSLLPQQDTQYF.

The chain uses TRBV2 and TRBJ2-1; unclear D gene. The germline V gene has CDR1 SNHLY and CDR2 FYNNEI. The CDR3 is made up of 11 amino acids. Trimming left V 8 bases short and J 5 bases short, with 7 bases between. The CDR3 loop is CASGQHNEQFF. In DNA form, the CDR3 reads TGTGCCAGCGGCCAGCACAATGAGCAGTTCTTC.